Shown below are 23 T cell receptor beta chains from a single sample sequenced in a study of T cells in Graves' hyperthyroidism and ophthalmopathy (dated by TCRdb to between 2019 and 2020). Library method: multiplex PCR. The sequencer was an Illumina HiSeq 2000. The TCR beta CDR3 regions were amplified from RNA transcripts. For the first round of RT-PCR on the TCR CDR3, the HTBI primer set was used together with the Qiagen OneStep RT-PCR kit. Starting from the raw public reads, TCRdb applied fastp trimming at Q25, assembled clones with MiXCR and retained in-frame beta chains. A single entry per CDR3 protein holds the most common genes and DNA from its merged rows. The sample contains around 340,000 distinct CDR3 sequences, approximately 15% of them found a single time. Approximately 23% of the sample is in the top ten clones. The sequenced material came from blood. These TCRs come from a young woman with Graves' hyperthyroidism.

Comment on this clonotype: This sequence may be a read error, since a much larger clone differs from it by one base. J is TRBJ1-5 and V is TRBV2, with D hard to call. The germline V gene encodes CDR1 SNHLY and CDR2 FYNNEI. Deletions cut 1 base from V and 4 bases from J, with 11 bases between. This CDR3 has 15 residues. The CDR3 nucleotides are TGTGCCAGCAGTGAAGTCGGGCTTGGGAATCAGCCCCAGCATTTT. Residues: CASSEVGLGNQPQHF.

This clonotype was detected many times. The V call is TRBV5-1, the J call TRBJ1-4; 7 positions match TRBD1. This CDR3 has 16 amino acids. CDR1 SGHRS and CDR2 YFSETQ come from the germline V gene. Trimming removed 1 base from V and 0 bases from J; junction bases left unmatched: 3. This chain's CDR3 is CASSLKGGATNEKLFF. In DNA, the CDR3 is TGCGCCAGCAGCTTGAAAGGGGGCGCAACTAATGAAAAACTGTTTTTT.

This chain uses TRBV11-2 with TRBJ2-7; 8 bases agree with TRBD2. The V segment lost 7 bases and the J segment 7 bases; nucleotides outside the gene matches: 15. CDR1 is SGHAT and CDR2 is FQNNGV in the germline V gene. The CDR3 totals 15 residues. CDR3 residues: CASKRAGVGTGEQYF. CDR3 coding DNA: TGTGCCAGCAAGAGAGCGGGAGTAGGGACGGGGGAGCAGTACTTC.

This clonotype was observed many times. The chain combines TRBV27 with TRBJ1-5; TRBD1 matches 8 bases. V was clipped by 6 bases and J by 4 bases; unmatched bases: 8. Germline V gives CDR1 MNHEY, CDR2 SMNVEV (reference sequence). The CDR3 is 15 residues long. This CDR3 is CASSHPGGGNQPQHF. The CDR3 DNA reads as TGTGCCAGCAGCCACCCAGGGGGCGGGAATCAGCCCCAGCATTTT.

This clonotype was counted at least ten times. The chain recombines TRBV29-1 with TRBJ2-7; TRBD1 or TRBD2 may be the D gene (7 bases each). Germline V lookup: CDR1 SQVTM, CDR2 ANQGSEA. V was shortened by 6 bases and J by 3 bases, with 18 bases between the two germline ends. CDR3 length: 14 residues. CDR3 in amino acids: CSVGGTVTNYEQYF. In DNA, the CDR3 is TGCAGCGTCGGGGGGACAGTCACCAACTACGAGCAGTACTTC.

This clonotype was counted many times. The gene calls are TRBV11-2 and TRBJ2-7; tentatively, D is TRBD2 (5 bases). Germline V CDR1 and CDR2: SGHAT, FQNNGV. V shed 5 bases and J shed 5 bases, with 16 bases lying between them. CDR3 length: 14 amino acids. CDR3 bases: TGTGCCAGCAGCCCCCCGGGATCGTACCACGAGCAGTACTTC. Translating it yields CASSPPGSYHEQYF.

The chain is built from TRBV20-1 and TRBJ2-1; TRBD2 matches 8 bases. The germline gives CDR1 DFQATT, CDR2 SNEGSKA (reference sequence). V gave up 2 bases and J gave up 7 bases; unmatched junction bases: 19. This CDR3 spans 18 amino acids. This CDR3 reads CSARLPGGGGGAVNEQFF. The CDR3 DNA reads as TGCAGTGCTAGACTCCCCGGGGGGGGGGGGGGCGCAGTGAATGAGCAGTTCTTC.

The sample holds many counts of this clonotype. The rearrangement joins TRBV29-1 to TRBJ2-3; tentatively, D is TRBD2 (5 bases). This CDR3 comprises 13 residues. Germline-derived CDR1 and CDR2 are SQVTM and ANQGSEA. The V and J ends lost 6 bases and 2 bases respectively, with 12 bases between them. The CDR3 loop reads CSVPPSHTDTQYF. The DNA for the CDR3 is TGCAGCGTGCCGCCTAGCCACACAGATACGCAGTATTTT.

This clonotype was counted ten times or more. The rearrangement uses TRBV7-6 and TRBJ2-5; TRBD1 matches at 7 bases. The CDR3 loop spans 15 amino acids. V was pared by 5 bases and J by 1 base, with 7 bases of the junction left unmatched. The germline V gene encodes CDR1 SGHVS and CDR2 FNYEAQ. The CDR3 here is CASSATRQGQETQYF. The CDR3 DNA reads TGTGCCAGCAGCGCTACGCGACAGGGCCAAGAGACCCAGTACTTC.

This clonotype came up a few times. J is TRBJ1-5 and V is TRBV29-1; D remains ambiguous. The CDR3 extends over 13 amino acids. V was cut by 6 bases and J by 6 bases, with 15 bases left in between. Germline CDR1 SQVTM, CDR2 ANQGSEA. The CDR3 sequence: CSVVGSTGQPQHF. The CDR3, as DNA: TGCAGCGTAGTCGGATCCACGGGTCAGCCCCAGCATTTT.

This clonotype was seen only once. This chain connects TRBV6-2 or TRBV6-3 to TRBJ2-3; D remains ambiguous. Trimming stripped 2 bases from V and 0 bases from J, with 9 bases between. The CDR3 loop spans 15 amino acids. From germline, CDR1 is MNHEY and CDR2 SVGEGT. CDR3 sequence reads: CASSYEARSTDTQYF. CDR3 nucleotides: TGTGCCAGCAGTTACGAAGCCCGTAGCACAGATACGCAGTATTTT.

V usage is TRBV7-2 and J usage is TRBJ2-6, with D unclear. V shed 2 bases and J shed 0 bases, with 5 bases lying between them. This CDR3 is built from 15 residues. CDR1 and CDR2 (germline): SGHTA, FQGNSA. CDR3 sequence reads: CASSLLDSGANVLTF. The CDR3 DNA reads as TGTGCCAGCAGCTTATTGGACTCTGGGGCCAACGTCCTGACTTTC.

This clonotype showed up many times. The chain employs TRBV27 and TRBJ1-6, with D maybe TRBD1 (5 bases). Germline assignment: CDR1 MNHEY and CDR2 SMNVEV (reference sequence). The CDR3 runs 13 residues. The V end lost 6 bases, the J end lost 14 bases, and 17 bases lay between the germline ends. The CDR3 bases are TGTGCCAGCAGACCCGACAGCGAGAATGCCCTCCACTTT. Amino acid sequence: CASRPDSENALHF.

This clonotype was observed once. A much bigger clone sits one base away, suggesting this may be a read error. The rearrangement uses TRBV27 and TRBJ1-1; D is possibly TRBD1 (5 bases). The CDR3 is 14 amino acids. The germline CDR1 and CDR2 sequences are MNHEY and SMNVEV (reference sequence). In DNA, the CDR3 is TGTGCCACTCGACCGAGGGGAGGGAGCACTGAAGCTCTCTTT. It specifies CATRPRGGSTEALF.

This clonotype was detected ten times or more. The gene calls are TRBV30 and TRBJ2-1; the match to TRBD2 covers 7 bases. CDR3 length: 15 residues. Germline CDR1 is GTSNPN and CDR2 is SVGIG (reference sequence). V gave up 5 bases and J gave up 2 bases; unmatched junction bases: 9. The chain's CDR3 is CAWVLIAGPYNEQFF. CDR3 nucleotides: TGTGCCTGGGTCCTTATAGCGGGTCCCTACAATGAGCAGTTCTTC.

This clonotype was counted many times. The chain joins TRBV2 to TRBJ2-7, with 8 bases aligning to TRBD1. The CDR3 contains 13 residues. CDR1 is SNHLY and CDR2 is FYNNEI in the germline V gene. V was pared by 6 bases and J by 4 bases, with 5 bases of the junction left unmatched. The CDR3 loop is CASRDRVGYEQYF. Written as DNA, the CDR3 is TGTGCCAGCAGGGACAGGGTGGGATACGAGCAGTACTTC.

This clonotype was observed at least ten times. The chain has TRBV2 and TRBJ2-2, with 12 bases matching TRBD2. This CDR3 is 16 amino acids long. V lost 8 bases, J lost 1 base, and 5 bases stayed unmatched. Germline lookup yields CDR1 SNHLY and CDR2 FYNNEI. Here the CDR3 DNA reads TGTGCCAGCGCCGGGACTAGCGGGCGGAACACCGGGGAGCTGTTTTTT. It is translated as CASAGTSGRNTGELFF.

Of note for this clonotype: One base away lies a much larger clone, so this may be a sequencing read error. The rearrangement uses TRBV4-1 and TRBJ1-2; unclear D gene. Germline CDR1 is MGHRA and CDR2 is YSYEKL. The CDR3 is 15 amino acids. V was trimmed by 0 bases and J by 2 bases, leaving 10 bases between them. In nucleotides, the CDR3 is TGCGCCAGCAGCCAAGATCTTGTAGTCAACTATGGCTACACCTTC. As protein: CASSQDLVVNYGYTF.

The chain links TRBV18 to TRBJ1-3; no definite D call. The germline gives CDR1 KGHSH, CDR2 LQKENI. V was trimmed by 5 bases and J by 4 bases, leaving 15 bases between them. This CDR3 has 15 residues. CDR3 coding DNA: TGTGCCAGCTCATCGACAACGGACCCAGGAAACACCATATATTTT. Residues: CASSSTTDPGNTIYF.

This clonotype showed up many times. The CDR3 spells CASRYPDTFYEQYF. Written as DNA, the CDR3 is TGTGCCAGCCGCTACCCGGACACATTCTACGAGCAGTACTTC. The V and J genes are TRBV2 and TRBJ2-7; a possible D gene is TRBD1 (5 bases). The ends were cut back, 8 bases at V and 3 bases at J, with 17 bases in the middle. CDR1 SNHLY and CDR2 FYNNEI come from the germline V gene. The length of the CDR3 is 14 residues.

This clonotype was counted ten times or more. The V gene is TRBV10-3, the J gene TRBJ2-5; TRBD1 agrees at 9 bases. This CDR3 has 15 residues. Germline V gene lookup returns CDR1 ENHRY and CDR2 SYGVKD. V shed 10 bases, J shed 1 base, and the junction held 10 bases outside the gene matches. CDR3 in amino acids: CATSPGTGIQETQYF. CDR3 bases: TGTGCCACCTCTCCCGGGACAGGGATCCAAGAGACCCAGTACTTC.

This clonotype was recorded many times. The CDR3 here is CASSTTQSSYNSPLHF. The CDR3 nucleotides are TGTGCCAGCAGCACCACACAGAGCTCCTATAATTCACCCCTCCACTTT. The rearrangement joins TRBV28 to TRBJ1-6; unclear D gene. This CDR3 has 16 residues. The V gene lost 6 bases and the J gene lost 0 bases, with 12 bases spanning the gap. Germline CDR1 and CDR2: MDHEN and SYDVKM.

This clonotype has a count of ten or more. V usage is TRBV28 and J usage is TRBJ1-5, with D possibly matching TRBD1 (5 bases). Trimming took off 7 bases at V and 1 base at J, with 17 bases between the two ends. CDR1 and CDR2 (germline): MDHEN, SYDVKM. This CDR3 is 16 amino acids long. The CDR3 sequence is CASILGGVGSNQPQHF. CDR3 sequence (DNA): TGTGCCAGCATCCTCGGAGGGGTGGGGAGCAATCAGCCCCAGCATTTT.